What follows describes a single T cell receptor beta chain. Its antigen is unidentified. The data are from a study of cytomegalovirus exposure and HLA in healthy donors. Study outcomes and limitations: Some segments of the V type, notably TRBV6-2 and TRBV6-3, were excluded as indistinguishable. Beyond CMV serostatus, there was no information to go on about immune exposure. The study flagged roughly 160 TCR beta chains as cytomegalovirus-associated.

Germline V CDR1 and CDR2: SQVTM, ANQGSEA. There are 12 residues in the CDR3. After removal of 6 bases from V and 5 bases from J, the junction contained 5 bases not matched to a gene. With 60 Vbeta and 13 Jbeta primers, the PCR was carried out. Sequencing used immunoSEQ multiplex PCR; TCRdb keeps in-frame clones, though not all of them. The sample carries some 110,000 clones, roughly 73% recorded once. The material sequenced was PBMCs. The V call is TRBV29-1, the J call TRBJ1-2, with TRBD1 matching over 8 bases. The TCR comes from a woman aged 25 to 39 in good health and CMV-seronegative. CDR3 residues: CSVRDRIYGYTF. The CDR3 region has the DNA TGCAGCGTCCGGGACAGGATTTATGGCTACACCTTC.